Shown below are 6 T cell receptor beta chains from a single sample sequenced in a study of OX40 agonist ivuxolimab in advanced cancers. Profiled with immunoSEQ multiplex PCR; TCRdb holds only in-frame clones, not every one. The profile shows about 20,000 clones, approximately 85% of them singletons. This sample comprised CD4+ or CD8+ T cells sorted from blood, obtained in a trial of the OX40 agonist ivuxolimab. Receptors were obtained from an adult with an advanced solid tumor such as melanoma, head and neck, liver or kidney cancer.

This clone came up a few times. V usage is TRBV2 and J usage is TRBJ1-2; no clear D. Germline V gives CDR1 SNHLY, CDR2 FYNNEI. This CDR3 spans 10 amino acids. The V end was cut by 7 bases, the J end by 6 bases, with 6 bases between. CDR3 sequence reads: CASNGDGYTF. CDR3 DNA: TGTGCCAGCAATGGGGATGGCTACACCTTC.

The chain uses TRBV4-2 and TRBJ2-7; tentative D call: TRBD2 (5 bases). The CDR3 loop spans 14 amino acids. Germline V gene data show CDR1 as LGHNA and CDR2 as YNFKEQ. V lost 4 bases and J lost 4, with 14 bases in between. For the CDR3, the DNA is TGTGCCAGCAGCCCTCAGGAAAGCGGTTACGAGCAGTACTTC. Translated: CASSPQESGYEQYF.

The CDR3 DNA is TGCGCCAGCAGCCAAGATCCAGCGGGGAACTCCTACGAGCAGTACTTC. Encoded protein: CASSQDPAGNSYEQYF. This chain joins TRBV4-1 and TRBJ2-7; 7 bases fit TRBD2. The CDR3 is 16 residues long. V shed 0 bases, J shed 0 bases, and the junction held 5 bases outside the gene matches. The germline CDR1 and CDR2 sequences are MGHRA and YSYEKL.

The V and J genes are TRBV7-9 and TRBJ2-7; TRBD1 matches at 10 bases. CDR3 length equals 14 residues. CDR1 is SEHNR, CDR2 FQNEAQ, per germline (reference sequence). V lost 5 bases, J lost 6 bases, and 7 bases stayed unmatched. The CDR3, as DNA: TGTGCCAGCAGCCCTAGGGACAGGGGCCGCGAGCAGTACTTC. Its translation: CASSPRDRGREQYF.

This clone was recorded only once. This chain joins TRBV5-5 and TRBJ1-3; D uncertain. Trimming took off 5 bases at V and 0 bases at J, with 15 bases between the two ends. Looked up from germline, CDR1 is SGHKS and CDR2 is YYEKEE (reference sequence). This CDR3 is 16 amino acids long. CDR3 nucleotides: TGTGCCAGCAGTCTGCGTGGACCTTTCTCTGGAAACACCATATATTTT. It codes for CASSLRGPFSGNTIYF.

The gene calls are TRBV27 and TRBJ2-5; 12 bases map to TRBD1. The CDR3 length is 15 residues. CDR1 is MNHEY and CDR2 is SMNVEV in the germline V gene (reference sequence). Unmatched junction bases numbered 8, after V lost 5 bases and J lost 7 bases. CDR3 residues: CASSPPGQGAVTQYF. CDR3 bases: TGTGCCAGCAGTCCCCCGGGACAGGGGGCAGTGACCCAGTACTTC.